The 12 T cell receptor beta chains below were found in one sample sequenced in a study of cytomegalovirus exposure and HLA in healthy donors. Both 60 Vbeta primers and 13 Jbeta primers went into the PCR. Data came from immunoSEQ multiplex PCR; TCRdb stores just in-frame clones and leaves some out. This sample carries 200,000 to 250,000 clones, about 74% of them seen once, and the ten largest clones take approximately 1.9%. Sequencing was done on a sample of PBMCs. The source of these receptors is a woman in her 30s in good health and CMV-seronegative.

The chain joins TRBV2 to TRBJ2-5; the D gene is possibly TRBD1 (5 bases). Germline loops: CDR1 SNHLY, CDR2 FYNNEI. Trimming pared 6 bases from V and 7 bases from J, leaving 12 bases between. CDR3 length: 12 amino acids. CDR3 residues: CASRLERGTQYF. The CDR3 DNA is TGTGCCAGCAGACTTGAAAGGGGGACCCAGTACTTC.

This clone was recorded once. The V call is TRBV27, the J call TRBJ2-1; 9 bases are a match to TRBD2. Germline CDR1 reads MNHEY; CDR2 reads SMNVEV (reference sequence). The CDR3 contains 18 residues. Trimming took 3 bases from V and 1 from J; bases not matched to a gene: 10. The CDR3 bases are TGTGCCAGCAGTTTCGTCGGTAGCGGGAGTTATTCCTACAATGAGCAGTTCTTC. Residues: CASSFVGSGSYSYNEQFF.

The chain carries TRBV6-6 and TRBJ1-2, with TRBD1 as a possible D gene (6 bases). CDR1 is MNHNY and CDR2 is SVGAGI in the germline V gene (reference sequence). The CDR3 consists of 12 residues. Trimming removed 7 bases at V and 6 bases at J, with 12 bases between. CDR3 bases: TGTGCCAGCAAAAAGGGGGACGATGGCTACACCTTC. This gives the protein CASKKGDDGYTF.

This chain uses TRBV2 with TRBJ1-2; D remains ambiguous. Per the germline V gene, CDR1 is SNHLY and CDR2 is FYNNEI. The length of the CDR3 is 14 residues. V shed 5 bases and J shed 5 bases, with 15 bases lying between them. CDR3 loop: CASSSRTGIYGYTF. CDR3 sequence (DNA): TGTGCCAGCAGTAGTAGGACGGGGATTTATGGCTACACCTTC.

This chain links TRBV2 with TRBJ2-1, with 10 bases matching TRBD1. Germline CDR1 is SNHLY and CDR2 is FYNNEI. The CDR3 is made up of 14 amino acids. Unmatched junction bases numbered 5, after V lost 4 bases and J lost 8 bases. The CDR3 protein is CASSGRTGGYEQFF. The CDR3 coding sequence is TGTGCCAGCAGTGGAAGGACAGGGGGGTATGAGCAGTTCTTC.

This clone was counted between two and nine times. The rearrangement uses TRBV10-3 and TRBJ2-3, with TRBD1 as a possible D gene (6 bases). Trimming took 7 bases from V and 7 from J, leaving 15 bases between them. The germline CDR1 and CDR2 sequences are ENHRY and SYGVKD. The CDR3 covers 13 residues. CDR3 residues: CAITKDRSYTQYF. The DNA of the CDR3 is TGTGCCATCACTAAGGACAGAAGTTATACGCAGTATTTT.

This sequence joins TRBV6-1 and TRBJ2-7; 8 bases agree with TRBD1. The V gene's germline CDR1 is MNHNS and CDR2 SASEGT. This CDR3 is 12 amino acids long. V was clipped by 5 bases and J by 7 bases; unmatched bases: 4. CDR3 protein: CASSQGAGEQYF. The CDR3 nucleotides are TGTGCCAGCAGTCAGGGGGCTGGGGAGCAGTACTTC.

A few counts support this clone. The V gene is TRBV27, the J gene TRBJ2-2; D is unresolved. Trimming cost V 8 bases and J 1 base, with 11 bases left between them. This CDR3 region has 14 residues. Looked up from germline, CDR1 is MNHEY and CDR2 is SMNVEV (reference sequence). The DNA for the CDR3 is TGTGCCAGCCGCCAAGCTCTGAACACCGGGGAGCTGTTTTTT. This encodes CASRQALNTGELFF.

The chain employs TRBV27 and TRBJ2-7, with D hard to call. Germline CDR1 is MNHEY and CDR2 is SMNVEV (reference sequence). V gave up 4 bases and J gave up 2 bases, with 9 bases separating them. The CDR3 covers 13 residues. Written as DNA, the CDR3 is TGTGCCAGCAGTTCCCCCCCGGCCTACGAGCAGTACTTC. Residues: CASSSPPAYEQYF.

The rearrangement links TRBV6-5 to TRBJ1-1; perhaps TRBD1 as D (6 bases). CDR1 and CDR2 (germline): MNHEY, SVGAGI. V shed 2 bases and J shed 1 base, with 11 bases lying between them. There are 15 residues in the CDR3. CDR3 coding DNA: TGTGCCAGCAGTTACGGGGGACATCGGAACACTGAAGCTTTCTTT. It is translated as CASSYGGHRNTEAFF.

The rearrangement uses TRBV11-2 and TRBJ2-7, with D perhaps matching TRBD2 (6 bases). The CDR3 runs to 15 residues. Trimming stripped 5 bases from V and 7 bases from J, with 21 bases between. Looked up from germline, CDR1 is SGHAT and CDR2 is FQNNGV. The chain's CDR3 is CASSQLVAGNGEQYF. DNA for the CDR3: TGTGCCAGCAGCCAATTAGTGGCGGGAAATGGAGAGCAGTACTTC.

J is TRBJ2-3 and V is TRBV1; the table names TRBD2, a call not compared with the DNA. TRBV1 is a pseudogene segment. The CDR3 covers 16 residues. The CDR3: CTSSQPTSGISDTQYF. The CDR3 DNA sequence: TGCACCAGCAGCCAACCGACTAGCGGGATCTCAGATACGCAGTATTTT.